Here is one TCR beta chain with its context. The antigen remains undetermined. Alongside a J-beta primer mix, a sample-barcoded 5' primer served in a second PCR lasting roughly 6 to 12 cycles. Individual samples furnished no less than 3 million CDR3-containing paired-end reads apiece. TCRdb fed the 5' RACE reads into MiXCR, producing one record per CDR3 protein. The sample records fewer than 2,000,000 distinct CDR3 sequences, 30% to 35% being singletons. The data were taken from a study of blood T cells in healthy people across ages. Regarding the study as a whole: Estimates of diversity drawn from one million T cells were considered underestimates. Age advanced and TCR beta diversity per million T cells fell, roughly linearly.

Losses at the gene ends were 11 bases for V and 4 bases for J; bases not matched to a gene: 16. Looked up from germline, CDR1 is LNHNV and CDR2 is YYDKDF (reference sequence). The CDR3 spans 16 residues. Sequencing was performed on blood. This TCR came from a woman under 40 in good health. This chain connects TRBV15 to TRBJ2-3; 9 positions agree with TRBD2. CDR3 sequence reads: CAAKPRAGGPPDTQYF. The CDR3 bases are TGTGCCGCCAAACCACGAGCGGGAGGCCCCCCAGATACGCAGTATTTT.